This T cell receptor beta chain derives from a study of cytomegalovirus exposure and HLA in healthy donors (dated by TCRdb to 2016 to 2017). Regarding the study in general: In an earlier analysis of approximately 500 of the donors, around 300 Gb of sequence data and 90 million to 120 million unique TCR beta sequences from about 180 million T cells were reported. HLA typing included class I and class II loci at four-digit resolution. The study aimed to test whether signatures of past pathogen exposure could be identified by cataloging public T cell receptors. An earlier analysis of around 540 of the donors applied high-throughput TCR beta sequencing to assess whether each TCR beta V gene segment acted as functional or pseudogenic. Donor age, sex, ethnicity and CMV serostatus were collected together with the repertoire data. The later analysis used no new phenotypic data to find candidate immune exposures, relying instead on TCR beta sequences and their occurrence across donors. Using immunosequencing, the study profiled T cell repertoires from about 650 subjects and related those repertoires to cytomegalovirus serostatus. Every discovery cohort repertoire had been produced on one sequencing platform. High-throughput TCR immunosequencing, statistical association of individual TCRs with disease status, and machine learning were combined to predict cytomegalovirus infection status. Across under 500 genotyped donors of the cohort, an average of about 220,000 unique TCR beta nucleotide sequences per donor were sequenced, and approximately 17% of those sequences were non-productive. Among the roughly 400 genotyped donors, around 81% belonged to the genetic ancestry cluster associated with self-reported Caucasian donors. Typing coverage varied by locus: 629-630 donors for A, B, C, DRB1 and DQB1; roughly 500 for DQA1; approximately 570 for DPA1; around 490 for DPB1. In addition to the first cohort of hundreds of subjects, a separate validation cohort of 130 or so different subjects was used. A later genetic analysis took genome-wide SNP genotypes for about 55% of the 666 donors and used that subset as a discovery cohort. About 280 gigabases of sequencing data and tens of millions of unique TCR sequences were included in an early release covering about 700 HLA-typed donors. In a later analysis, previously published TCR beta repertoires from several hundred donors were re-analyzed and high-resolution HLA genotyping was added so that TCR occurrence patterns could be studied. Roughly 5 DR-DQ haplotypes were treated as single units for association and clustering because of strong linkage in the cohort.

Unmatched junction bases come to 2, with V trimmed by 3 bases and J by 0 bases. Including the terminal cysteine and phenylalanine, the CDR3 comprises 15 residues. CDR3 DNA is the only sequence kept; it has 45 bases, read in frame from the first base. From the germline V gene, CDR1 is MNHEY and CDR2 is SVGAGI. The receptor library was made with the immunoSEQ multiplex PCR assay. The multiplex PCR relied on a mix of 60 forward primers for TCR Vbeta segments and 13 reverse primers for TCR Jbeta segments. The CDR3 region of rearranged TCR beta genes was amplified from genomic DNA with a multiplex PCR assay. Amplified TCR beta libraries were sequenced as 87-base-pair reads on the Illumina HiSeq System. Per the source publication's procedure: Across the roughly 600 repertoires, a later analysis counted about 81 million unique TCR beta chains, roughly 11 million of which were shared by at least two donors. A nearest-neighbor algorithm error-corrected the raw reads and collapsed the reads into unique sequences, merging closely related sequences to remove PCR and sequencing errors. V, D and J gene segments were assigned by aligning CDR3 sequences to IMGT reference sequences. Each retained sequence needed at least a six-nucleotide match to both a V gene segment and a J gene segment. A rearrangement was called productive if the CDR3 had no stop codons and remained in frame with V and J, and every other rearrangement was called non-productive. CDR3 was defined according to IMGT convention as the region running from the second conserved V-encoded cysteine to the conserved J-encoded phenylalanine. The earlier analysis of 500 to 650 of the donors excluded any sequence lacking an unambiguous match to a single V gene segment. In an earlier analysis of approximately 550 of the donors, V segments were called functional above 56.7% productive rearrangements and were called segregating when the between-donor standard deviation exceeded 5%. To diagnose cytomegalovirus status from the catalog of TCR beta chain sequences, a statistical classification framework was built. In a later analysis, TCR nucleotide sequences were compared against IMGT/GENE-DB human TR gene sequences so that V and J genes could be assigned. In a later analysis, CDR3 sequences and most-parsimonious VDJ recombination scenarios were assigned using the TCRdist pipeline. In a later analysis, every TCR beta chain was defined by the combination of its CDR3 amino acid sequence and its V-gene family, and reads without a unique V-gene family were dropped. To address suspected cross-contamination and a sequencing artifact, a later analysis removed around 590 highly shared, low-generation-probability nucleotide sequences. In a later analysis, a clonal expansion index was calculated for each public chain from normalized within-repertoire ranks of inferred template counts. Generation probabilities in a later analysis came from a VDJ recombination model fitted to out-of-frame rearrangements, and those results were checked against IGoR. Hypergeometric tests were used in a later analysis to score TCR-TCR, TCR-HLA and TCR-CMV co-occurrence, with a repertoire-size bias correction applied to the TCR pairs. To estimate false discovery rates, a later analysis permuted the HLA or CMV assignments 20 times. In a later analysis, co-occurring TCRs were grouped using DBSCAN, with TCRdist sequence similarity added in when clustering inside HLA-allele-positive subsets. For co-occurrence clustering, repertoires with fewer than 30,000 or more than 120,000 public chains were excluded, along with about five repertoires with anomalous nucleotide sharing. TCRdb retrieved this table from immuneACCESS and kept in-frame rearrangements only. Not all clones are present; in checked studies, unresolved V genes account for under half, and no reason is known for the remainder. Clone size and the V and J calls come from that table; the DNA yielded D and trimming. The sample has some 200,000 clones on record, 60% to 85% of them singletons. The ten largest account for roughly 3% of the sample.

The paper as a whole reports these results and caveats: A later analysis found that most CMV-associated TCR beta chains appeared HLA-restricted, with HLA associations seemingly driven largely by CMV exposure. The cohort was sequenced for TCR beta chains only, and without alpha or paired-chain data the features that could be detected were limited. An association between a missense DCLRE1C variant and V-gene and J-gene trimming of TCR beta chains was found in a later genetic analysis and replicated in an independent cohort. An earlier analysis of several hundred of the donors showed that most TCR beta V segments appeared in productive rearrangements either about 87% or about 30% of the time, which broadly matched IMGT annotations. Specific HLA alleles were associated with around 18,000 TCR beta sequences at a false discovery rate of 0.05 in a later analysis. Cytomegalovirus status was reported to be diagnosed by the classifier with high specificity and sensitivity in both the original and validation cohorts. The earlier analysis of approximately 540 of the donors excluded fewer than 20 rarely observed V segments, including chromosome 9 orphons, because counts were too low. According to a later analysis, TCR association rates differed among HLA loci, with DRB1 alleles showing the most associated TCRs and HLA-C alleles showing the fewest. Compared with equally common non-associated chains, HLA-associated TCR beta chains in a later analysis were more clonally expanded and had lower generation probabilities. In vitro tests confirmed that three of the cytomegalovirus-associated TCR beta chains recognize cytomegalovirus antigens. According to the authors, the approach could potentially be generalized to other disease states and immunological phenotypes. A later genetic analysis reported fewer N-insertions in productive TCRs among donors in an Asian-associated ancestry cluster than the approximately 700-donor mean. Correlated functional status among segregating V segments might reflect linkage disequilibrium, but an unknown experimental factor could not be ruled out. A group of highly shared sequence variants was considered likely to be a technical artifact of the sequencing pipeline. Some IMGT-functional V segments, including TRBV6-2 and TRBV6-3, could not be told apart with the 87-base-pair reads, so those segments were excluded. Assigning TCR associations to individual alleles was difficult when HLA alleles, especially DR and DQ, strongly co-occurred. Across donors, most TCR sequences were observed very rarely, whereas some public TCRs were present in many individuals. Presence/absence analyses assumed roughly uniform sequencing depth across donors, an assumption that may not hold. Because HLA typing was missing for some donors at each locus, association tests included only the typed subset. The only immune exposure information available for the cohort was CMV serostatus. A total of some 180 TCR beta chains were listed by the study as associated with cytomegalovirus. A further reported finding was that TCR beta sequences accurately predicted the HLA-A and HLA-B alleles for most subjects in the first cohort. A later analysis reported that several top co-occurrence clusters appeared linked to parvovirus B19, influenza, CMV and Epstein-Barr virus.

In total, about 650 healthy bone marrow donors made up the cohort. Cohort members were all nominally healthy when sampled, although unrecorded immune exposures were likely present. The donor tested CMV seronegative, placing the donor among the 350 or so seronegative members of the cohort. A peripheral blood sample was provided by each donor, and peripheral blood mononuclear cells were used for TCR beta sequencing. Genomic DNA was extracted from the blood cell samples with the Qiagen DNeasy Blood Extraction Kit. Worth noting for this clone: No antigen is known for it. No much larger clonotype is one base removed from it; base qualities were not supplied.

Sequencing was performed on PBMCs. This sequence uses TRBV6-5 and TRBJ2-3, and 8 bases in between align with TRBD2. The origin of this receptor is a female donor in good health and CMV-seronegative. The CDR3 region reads CASSYREGSTDTQYF. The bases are TGTGCCAGCAGTTATCGGGAGGGAAGCACAGATACGCAGTATTTT.